This record concerns one TCR beta chain sequence. The data originate from a study of blood T cells in healthy people across ages. V was cut by 3 bases and J by 7 bases, with 18 bases left in between. Germline V gene data show CDR1 as MNHNY and CDR2 as SVGAGI (reference sequence). The CDR3 loop spans 16 amino acids. A second about 7 to 12 cycle PCR used barcoded and J-beta primers. TCRdb recomputed calls from the 5' RACE reads with MiXCR, one row per CDR3 protein. The sample includes over 1,500,000 distinct CDR3 sequences, roughly 49% of them seen just once. The clonotype originates from a woman aged 40 to 55 in good health. This chain uses TRBV6-6 with TRBJ1-4; D is perhaps TRBD1 (6 bases). What was sequenced was blood. This CDR3 is CASSYRQDRRGEKLFF. The CDR3 nucleotides are TGTGCCAGCAGTTATAGACAGGACCGCCGTGGTGAAAAACTGTTTTTT.